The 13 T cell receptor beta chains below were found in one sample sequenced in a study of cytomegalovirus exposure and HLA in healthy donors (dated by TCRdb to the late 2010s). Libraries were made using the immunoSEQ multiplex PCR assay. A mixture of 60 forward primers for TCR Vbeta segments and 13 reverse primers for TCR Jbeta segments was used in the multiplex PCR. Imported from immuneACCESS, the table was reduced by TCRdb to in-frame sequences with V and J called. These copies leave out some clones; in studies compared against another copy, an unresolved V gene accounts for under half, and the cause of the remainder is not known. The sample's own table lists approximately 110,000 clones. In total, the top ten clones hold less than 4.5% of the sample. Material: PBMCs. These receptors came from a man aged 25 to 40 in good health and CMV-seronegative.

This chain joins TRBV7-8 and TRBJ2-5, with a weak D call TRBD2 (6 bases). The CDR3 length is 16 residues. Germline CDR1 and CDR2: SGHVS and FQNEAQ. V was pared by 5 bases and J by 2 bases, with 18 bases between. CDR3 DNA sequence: TGTGCCAGCAGCCTAAAGGGAGGTTGGGGACAAGAGACCCAGTACTTC. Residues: CASSLKGGWGQETQYF.

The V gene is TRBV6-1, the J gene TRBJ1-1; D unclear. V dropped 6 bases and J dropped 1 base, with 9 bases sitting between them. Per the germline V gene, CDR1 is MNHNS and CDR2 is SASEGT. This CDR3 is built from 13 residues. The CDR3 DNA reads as TGTGCCAGCAGAACTACGGGGAACACTGAAGCTTTCTTT. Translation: CASRTTGNTEAFF.

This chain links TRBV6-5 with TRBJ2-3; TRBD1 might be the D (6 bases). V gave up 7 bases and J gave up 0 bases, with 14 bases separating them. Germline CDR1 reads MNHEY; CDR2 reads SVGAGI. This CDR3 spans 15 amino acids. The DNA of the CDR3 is TGTGCCAGCAAGGCCAGGGGCCCAAGCACAGATACGCAGTATTTT. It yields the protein CASKARGPSTDTQYF.

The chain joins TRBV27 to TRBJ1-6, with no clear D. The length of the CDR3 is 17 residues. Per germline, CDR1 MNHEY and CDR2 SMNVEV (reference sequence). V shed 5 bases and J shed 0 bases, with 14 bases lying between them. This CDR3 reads CASSGPQKSSYNSPLHF. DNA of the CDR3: TGTGCCAGCAGTGGGCCTCAGAAAAGCTCCTATAATTCACCCCTCCACTTT.

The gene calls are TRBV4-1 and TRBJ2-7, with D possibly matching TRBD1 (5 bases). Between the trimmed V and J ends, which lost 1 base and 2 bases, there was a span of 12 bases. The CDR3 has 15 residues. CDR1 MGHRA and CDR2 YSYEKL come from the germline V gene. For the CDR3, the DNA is TGCGCCAGCAGCCAAGCCACAGGTGAGACCTACGAGCAGTACTTC. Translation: CASSQATGETYEQYF.

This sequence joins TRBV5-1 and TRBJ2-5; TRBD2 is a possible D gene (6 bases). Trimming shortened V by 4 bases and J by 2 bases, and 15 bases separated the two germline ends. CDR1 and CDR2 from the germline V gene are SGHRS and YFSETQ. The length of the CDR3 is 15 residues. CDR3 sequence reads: CASSLGVAEQETQYF. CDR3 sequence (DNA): TGCGCCAGCAGCCTCGGGGTAGCGGAACAAGAGACCCAGTACTTC.

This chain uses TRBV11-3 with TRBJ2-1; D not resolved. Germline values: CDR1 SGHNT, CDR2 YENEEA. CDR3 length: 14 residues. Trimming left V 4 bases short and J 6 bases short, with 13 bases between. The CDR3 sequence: CASSSSESGNEQFF. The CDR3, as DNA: TGTGCCAGCAGCTCTTCCGAATCGGGCAATGAGCAGTTCTTC.

The CDR3 nucleotides read TGTGCCAGCAGCCCCGATGGTAGCGGGGTTTTACTAGCCAAAAACATTCAGTACTTC. Its translation is CASSPDGSGVLLAKNIQYF. This chain links TRBV5-4 with TRBJ2-4; 8 bases agree with TRBD2. Per germline, CDR1 SGHNT and CDR2 YYREEE (reference sequence). There are 19 residues in the CDR3. V trimming: 4 bases; J trimming: 0 bases; junction bases outside the gene matches: 15.

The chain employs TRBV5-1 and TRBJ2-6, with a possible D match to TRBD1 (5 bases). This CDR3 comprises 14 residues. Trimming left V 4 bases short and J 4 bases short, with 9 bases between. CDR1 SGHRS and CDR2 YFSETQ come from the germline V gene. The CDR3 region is CASSGQHGANVLTF. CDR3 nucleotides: TGCGCCAGCAGCGGACAACACGGGGCCAACGTCCTGACTTTC.

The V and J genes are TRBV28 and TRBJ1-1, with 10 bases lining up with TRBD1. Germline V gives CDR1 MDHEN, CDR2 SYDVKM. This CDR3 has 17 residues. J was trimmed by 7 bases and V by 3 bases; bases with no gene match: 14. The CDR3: CASSFLYSGTGVNEAFF. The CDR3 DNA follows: TGTGCCAGCAGTTTCCTTTATTCCGGGACAGGGGTTAATGAAGCTTTCTTT.

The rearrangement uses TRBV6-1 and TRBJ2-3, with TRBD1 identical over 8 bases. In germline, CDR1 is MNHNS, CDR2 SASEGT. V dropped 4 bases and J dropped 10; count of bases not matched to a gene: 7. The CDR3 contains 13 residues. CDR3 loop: CASSATGGSAQYF. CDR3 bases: TGTGCCAGCAGTGCAACAGGGGGTAGTGCGCAGTATTTT.

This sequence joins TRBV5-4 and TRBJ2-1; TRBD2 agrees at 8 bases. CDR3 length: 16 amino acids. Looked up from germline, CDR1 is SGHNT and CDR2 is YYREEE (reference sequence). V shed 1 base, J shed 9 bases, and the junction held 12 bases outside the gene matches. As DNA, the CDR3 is TGTGCCAGCAGCTTGAGCACGACGGGACTAGGGGCTGAGCAGTTCTTC. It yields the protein CASSLSTTGLGAEQFF.

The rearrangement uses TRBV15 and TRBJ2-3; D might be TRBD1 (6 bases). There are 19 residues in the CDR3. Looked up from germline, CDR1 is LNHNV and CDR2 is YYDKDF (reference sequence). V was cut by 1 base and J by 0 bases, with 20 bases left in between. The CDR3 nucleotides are TGTGCCACCAGCAGAGGCCTTCAAGGGGGTCCCGCTAGCACAGATACGCAGTATTTT. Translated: CATSRGLQGGPASTDTQYF.